Listed below are T cell receptor beta chains from one sample, sequenced in a study of chronic HIV infection and antiretroviral therapy. TCRdb re-derived calls from the 5' RACE reads in MiXCR, one entry per CDR3 protein. The sample shows 39,000 or so distinct CDR3 sequences, 7% to 10% of them seen only once. The sample taken for sequencing was peripheral blood. The receptors were gathered from an adult who had HIV and had not received antiretroviral therapy, or was an uninfected healthy control (not recorded which). The CDR3 runs from the conserved cysteine through the conserved F or W. The D gene is left open where the match is weak. The listing skips clone size in some rows; elsewhere it reads once, few, many or a size class.

clone_size,j_call,d_call,cdr3_length,v_call,cdr3_nt,cdr3_aa
-,TRBJ2-3,-,12,TRBV20-1,TGCAGTGCTAGAGAGACAGGAGATACGCAGTATTTT,CSARETGDTQYF
-,TRBJ1-3,TRBD1,15,TRBV7-9,TGTGCCAGCAGCTTGACAGGGGGGCCTGGAAACACCATATATTTT,CASSLTGGPGNTIYF
-,TRBJ2-2,-,15,TRBV10-3,TGTGCCATCAGGACGGAGTCCAGCTCCGCCGGGGAGCTGTTTTTT,CAIRTESSSAGELFF
few,TRBJ1-2,-,12,TRBV28,TGTGCCACCCAGACGCAGAACTATGGCTACACCTTC,CATQTQNYGYTF
-,TRBJ1-4,-,14,TRBV2,TGTGCCAGCAGTAGATGGGACATAAATGAAAAACTGTTTTTT,CASSRWDINEKLFF
few,TRBJ2-5,TRBD2,14,TRBV10-3,TGTGCCATCAGACAGACTAGCGGGAGCGAGACCCAGTACTTC,CAIRQTSGSETQYF
many,TRBJ2-6,-,13,TRBV12-5,TGTGCTAGCTCTGGCTCTGGGGCCAACGTCCTGACTTTC,CASSGSGANVLTF
few,TRBJ1-2,-,13,TRBV28,TGTGCCAGCACCCCGACACCTCACTATGGCTACACCTTC,CASTPTPHYGYTF
-,TRBJ2-1,-,16,TRBV27,TGTGCCAGCAGTAAAACGGTATATCGGAGTTACTATGAGCAGTTCTTC,CASSKTVYRSYYEQFF
many,TRBJ2-1,-,14,TRBV29-1,TGCAGCGTTGGACAGCCGAACTCCTACAATGAGCAGTTCTTC,CSVGQPNSYNEQFF
-,TRBJ1-4,-,16,TRBV24-1,TGTGCCACCAGTGGGTCTGACCGATCAACTAATGAAAAACTGTTTTTT,CATSGSDRSTNEKLFF
-,TRBJ1-2,TRBD1,16,TRBV3-1,TGTGCCAGCAGCCAAAGTTGGGACAGGGCCCAATATGGCTACACCTTC,CASSQSWDRAQYGYTF
many,TRBJ2-3,TRBD2,16,TRBV7-9,TGTGCCAGCAGCTCCGGGACTAGCGGGAGCAGGGATACGCAGTATTTT,CASSSGTSGSRDTQYF
few,TRBJ1-4,-,15,TRBV18,TGTGCCAGCTCACCCATAGGACCAGCTAATGAAAAACTGTTTTTT,CASSPIGPANEKLFF
few,TRBJ1-3,-,17,TRBV28,TGTGCCAGCAGCATAAGCCTCAGGGGATTCTCTGGAAACACCATATATTTT,CASSISLRGFSGNTIYF
few,TRBJ2-2,TRBD2,15,TRBV28,TGTGCCAGCAGTTCACTAGCGGAGAACACCGGGGAGCTGTTTTTT,CASSSLAENTGELFF
-,TRBJ1-1,-,13,TRBV29-1,TGCAGCGTTGAACCGGACGGGAACACTGAAGCTTTCTTT,CSVEPDGNTEAFF
many,TRBJ2-3,-,15,TRBV28,TGTGCCAGCAGCACTCTACCCCTTGATCCAGATACGCAGTATTTT,CASSTLPLDPDTQYF
few,TRBJ2-1,TRBD1,14,TRBV6-4,TGTGCCAGCAGTGAAGGGACAGGGTCCAATGAGCAGTTCTTC,CASSEGTGSNEQFF
many,TRBJ2-3,-,19,TRBV7-2,TGTGCCAGCAGCTTAACGCTCGCAATGAGCGGCAGGGGCACAGATACGCAGTATTTT,CASSLTLAMSGRGTDTQYF
-,TRBJ1-4,-,16,TRBV28,TGTGCCAGCAGTTTAATGTCCGTAGGGTTAGGTGAAAAACTGTTTTTT,CASSLMSVGLGEKLFF
few,TRBJ2-3,-,13,TRBV18,TGTGCCAGCTCACCAATAGGGACAGATACGCAGTATTTT,CASSPIGTDTQYF
many,TRBJ2-2,TRBD2,15,TRBV27,TGTGCCAGCAGCTCCCTAGCGGGAGGCGCCGGGGAGCTGTTTTTT,CASSSLAGGAGELFF
few,TRBJ2-7,-,12,TRBV29-1,TGCAGCGTTGGGAGCCCGGCGTACGAGCAGTACTTC,CSVGSPAYEQYF
many,TRBJ2-5,-,13,TRBV11-1,TGTGCCAGCAGCTTAGGACAGAAAGAGACCCAGTACTTC,CASSLGQKETQYF
-,TRBJ2-7,TRBD1,14,TRBV5-1,TGCGCCAGCAGCTTGGGACAGGGTTACTACGAGCAGTACTTC,CASSLGQGYYEQYF
few,TRBJ1-2,-,8,TRBV11-2,TGTGCCAGCAGCTTAGACACCTTC,CASSLDTF
-,TRBJ2-5,-,13,TRBV28,TGTGCCAGCTCACCGGACCGTCAAGAGACCCAGTACTTC,CASSPDRQETQYF
many,TRBJ2-5,TRBD2,15,TRBV6-4,TGTGCCAGCAGTCCCGAAAGCGGGAGGCAAGAGACCCAGTACTTC,CASSPESGRQETQYF
-,TRBJ2-5,-,14,TRBV9,TGTGCCAGCAGCGGGTCATGGGTGGCAGAGACCCAGTACTTC,CASSGSWVAETQYF
-,TRBJ2-5,TRBD2,17,TRBV9,TGTGCCAGCAGCGTAACGACGGGAGGGCCCTCAGGGGAGACCCAGTACTTC,CASSVTTGGPSGETQYF
many,TRBJ2-1,TRBD1,12,TRBV29-1,TGCAGCTTCTGGGACAGGCCCAATGAGCAGTTCTTC,CSFWDRPNEQFF
-,TRBJ2-7,TRBD1,13,TRBV28,TGTGCCATCCAATCCGGGACAGGGGACGAGCAGTACTTC,CAIQSGTGDEQYF